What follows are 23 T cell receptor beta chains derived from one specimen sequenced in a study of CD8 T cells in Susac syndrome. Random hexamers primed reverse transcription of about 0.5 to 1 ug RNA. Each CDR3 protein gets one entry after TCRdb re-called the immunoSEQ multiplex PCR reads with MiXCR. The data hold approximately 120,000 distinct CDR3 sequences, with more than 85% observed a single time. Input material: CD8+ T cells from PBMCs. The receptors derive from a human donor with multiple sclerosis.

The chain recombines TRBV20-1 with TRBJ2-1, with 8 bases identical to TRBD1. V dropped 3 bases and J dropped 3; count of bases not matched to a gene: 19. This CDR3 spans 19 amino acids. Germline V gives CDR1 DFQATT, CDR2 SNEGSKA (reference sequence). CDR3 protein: CSARYSGQDIHHFYNEQFF. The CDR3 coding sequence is TGCAGTGCTAGGTATTCGGGACAGGATATTCACCACTTCTACAATGAGCAGTTCTTC.

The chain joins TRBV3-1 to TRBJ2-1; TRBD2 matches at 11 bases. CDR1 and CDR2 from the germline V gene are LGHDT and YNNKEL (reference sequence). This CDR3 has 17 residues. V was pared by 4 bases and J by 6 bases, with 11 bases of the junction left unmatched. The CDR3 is CASSPQATSGDRNEQFF. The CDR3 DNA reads TGTGCCAGCAGCCCTCAAGCGACTAGCGGGGACCGCAATGAGCAGTTCTTC.

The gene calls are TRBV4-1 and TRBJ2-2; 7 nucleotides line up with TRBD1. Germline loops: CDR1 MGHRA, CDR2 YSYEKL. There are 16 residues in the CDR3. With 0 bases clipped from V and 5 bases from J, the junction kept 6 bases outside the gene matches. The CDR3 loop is CASSQEGGRGTGELFF. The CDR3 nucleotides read TGCGCCAGCAGCCAAGAAGGGGGCAGGGGTACCGGGGAGCTGTTTTTT.

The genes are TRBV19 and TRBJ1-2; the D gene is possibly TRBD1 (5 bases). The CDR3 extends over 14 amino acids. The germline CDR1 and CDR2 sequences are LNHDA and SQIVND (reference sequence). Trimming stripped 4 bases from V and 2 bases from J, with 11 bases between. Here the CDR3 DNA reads TGTGCCAGTAGTAAGGCCAGGGCGAACTATGGCTACACCTTC. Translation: CASSKARANYGYTF.

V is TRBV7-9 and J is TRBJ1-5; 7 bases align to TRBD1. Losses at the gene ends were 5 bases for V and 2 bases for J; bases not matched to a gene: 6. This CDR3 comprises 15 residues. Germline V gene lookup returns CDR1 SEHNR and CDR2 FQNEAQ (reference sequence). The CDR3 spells CASSPQGVGNQPQHF. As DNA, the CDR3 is TGTGCCAGCAGCCCCCAGGGGGTAGGCAATCAGCCCCAGCATTTT.

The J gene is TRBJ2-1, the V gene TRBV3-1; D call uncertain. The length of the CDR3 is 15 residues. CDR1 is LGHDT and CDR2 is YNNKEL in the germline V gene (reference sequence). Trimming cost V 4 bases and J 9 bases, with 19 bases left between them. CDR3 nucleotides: TGTGCCAGCAGCCCGTCACGGAACCGTCCCGCTGAGCAGTTCTTC. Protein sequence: CASSPSRNRPAEQFF.

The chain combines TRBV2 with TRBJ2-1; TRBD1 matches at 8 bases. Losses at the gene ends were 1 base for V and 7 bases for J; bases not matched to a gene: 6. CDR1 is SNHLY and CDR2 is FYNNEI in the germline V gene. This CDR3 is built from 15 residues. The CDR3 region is CASSEGQGARNEQFF. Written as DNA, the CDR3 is TGTGCCAGCAGTGAAGGCCAGGGGGCGCGGAATGAGCAGTTCTTC.

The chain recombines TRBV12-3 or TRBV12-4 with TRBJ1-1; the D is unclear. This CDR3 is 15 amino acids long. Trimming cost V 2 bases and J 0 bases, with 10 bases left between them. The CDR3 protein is CASSLSLSLNTEAFF. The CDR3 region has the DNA TGTGCCAGCAGTTTAAGTCTGTCCTTGAACACTGAAGCTTTCTTT.

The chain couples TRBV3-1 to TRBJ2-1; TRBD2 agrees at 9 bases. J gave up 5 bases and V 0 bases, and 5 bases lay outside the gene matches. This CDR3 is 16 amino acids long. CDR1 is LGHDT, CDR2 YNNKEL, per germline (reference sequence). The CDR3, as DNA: TGTGCCAGCAGCCAAGACCGGACTAGCGCTAACAATGAGCAGTTCTTC. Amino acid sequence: CASSQDRTSANNEQFF.

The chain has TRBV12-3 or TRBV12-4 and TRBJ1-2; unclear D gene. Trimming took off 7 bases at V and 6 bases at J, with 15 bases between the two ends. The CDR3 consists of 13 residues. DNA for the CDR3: TGTGCCAGCACCCTGGGCCTATACGATGGCTACACCTTC. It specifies CASTLGLYDGYTF.

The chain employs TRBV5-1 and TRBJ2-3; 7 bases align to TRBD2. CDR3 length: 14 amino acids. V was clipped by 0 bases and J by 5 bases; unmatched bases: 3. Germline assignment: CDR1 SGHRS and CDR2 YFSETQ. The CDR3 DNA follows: TGCGCCAGCAGCTTGGGGCGGGAGTTAGATACGCAGTATTTT. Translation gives CASSLGRELDTQYF.

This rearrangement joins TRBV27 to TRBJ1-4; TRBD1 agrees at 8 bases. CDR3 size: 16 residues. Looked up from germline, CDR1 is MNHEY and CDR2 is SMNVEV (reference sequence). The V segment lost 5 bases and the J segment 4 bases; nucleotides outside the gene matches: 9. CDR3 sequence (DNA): TGTGCCAGCAGTGCTTTTAGGGACAGGCTTAATGAAAAACTGTTTTTT. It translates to CASSAFRDRLNEKLFF.

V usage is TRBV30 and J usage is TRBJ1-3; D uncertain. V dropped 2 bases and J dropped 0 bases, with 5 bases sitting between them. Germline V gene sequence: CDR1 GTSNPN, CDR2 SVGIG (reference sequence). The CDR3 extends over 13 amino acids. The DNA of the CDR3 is TGTGCCTGGAGTCCAGTCTCTGGAAACACCATATATTTT. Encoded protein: CAWSPVSGNTIYF.

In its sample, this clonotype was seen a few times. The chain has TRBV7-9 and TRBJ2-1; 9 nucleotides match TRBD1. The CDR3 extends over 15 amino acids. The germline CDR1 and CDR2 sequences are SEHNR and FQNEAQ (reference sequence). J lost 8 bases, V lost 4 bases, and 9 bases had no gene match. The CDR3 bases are TGTGCCAGCAGCTATCCCGGACAGGGGTCCCATGAGCAGTTCTTC. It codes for CASSYPGQGSHEQFF.

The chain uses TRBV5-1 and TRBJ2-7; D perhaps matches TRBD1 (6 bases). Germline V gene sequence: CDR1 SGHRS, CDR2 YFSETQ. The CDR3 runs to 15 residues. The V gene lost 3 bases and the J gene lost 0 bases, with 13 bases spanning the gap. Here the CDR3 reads CASSWRTDSSYEQYV. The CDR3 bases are TGCGCCAGCAGCTGGAGGACAGACAGCTCCTACGAGCAGTACGTC.

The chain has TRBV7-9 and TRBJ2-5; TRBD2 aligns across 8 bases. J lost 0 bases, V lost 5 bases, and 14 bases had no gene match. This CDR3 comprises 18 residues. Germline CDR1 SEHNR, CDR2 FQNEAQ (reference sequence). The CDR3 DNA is TGTGCCAGCAGCCCGTCCGGGACACGCGGGGGGAACCAAGAGACCCAGTACTTC. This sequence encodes CASSPSGTRGGNQETQYF.

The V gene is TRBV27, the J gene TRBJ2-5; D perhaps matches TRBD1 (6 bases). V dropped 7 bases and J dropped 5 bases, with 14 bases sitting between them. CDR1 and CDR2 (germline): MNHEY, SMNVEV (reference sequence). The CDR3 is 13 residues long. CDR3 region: CASKTQGHETQYF. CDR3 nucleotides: TGTGCCAGCAAAACTCAGGGGCACGAGACCCAGTACTTC.

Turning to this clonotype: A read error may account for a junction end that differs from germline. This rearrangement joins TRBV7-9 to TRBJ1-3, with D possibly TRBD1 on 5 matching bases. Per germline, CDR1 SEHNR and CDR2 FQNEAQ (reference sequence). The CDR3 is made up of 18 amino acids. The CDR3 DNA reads TGTGCCAGCAGCTTAGCCGTCGGGGGAGTACGTTCTGAAAACACCATATATTTT. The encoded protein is CASSLAVGGVRSENTIYF.

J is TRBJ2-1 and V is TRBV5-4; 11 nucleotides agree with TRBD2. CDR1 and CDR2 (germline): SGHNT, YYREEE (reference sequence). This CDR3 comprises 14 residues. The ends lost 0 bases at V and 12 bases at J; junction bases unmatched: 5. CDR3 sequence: CASSLVLAGERQFF. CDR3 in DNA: TGTGCCAGCAGCTTGGTACTAGCGGGAGAGAGGCAGTTCTTC.

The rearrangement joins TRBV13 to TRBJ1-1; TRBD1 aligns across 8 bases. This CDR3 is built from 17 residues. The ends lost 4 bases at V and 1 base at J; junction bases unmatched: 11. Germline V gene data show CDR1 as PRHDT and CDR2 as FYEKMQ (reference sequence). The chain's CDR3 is CASSSVPSGGWNTEAFF. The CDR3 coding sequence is TGTGCCAGCAGCTCGGTCCCCTCAGGGGGCTGGAACACTGAAGCTTTCTTT.

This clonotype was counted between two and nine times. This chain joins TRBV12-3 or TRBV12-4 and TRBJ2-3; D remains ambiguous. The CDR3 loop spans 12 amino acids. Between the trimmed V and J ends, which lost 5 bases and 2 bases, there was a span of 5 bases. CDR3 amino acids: CASSGSTDTQYF. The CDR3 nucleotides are TGTGCCAGCAGTGGCTCCACAGATACGCAGTATTTT.

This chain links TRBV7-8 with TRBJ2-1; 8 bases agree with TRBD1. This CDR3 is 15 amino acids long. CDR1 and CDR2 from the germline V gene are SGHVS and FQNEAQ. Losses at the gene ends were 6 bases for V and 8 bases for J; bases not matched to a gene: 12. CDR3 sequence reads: CASSFRDRSIDEQFF. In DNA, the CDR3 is TGTGCCAGCAGTTTTCGGGACAGGAGCATTGATGAGCAGTTCTTC.

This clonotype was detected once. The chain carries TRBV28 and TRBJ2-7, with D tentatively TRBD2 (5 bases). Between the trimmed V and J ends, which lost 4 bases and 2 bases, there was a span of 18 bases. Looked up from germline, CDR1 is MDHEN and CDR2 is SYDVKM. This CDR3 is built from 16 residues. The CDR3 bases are TGTGCCAGCAGTTCACCCAGACAAGTCGGGACCTACGAGCAGTACGTC. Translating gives CASSSPRQVGTYEQYV.